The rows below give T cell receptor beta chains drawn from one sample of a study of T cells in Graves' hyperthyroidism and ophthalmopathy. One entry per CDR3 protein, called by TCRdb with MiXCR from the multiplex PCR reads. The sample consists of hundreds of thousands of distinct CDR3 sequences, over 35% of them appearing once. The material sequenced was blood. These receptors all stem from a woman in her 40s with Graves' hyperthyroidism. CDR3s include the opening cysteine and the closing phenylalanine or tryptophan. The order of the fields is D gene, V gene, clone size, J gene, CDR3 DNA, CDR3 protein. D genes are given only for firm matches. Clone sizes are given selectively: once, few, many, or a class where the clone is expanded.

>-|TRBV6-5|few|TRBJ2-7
TGTGCCAGCAGTTATCGATCCGGGCAGGGATTGTCCTACGAGCAGTACTTC
CASSYRSGQGLSYEQYF
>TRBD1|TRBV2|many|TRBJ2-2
TGTGCCAGCAGTGACAGGGGGCTGATCACCGGGGAGCTGTTTTTT
CASSDRGLITGELFF
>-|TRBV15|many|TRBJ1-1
TGTGCCACCAGCAGAGATCTTTTTTATGGGGACACTGAAGCTTTCTTT
CATSRDLFYGDTEAFF
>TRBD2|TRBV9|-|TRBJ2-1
TGTGCCAGCAGCTCAGGAGCCTTAGCGGGGGCCAGTGAGCAGTTCTTC
CASSSGALAGASEQFF
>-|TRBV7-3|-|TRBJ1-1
TGTGCCAGCAGCTTGGGACTAGCGGGGGACACTGAAGCTTTCTTT
CASSLGLAGDTEAFF
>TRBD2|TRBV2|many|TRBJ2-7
TGTGCCAGTCTAGCGGGGGTCTCCTACGAGCAGTACTTC
CASLAGVSYEQYF
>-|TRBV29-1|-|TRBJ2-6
TGCAGCGTTTCAACAGGGACCTCTGGGGCCAACGTCCTGACTTTC
CSVSTGTSGANVLTF
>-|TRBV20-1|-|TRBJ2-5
TGCAGTGCTAGTTGGTCAGCGACTCAGCCCCAGTACTTC
CSASWSATQPQYF
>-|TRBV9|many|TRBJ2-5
TGTGCCAGCAGCGTAGGGCCCCGGCGGGAAGAGACCCAGTACTTC
CASSVGPRREETQYF
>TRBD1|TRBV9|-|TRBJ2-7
TGTGCCAGCAGCCCCGGGACAGGGCACATGAACGAGCAGTACTTC
CASSPGTGHMNEQYF
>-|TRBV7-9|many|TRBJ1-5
TGTGCCACCGATCAGGGTAGCAATCAGCCCCAGCATTTT
CATDQGSNQPQHF
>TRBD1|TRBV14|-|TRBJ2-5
TGTGCCAGCAGCCCTGGATATGGGGCAGGGGGCGAAGAGGCCCAGTACTTC
CASSPGYGAGGEEAQYF
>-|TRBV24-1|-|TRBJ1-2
TGTGCCACCAGTGACCGCTGGGCTGGCGGCTACACCTTC
CATSDRWAGGYTF
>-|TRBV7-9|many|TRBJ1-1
TGTGCCAGCCTCGGGGTTTTGAACACTGAAGCTTTCTTT
CASLGVLNTEAFF
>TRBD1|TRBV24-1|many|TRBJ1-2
TGTGCCACCAGTGATTACGACAGGGGACACTATGGCTACACCTTC
CATSDYDRGHYGYTF
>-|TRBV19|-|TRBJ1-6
TGTGCCAGTAGTCGAAATAATTCACCCCTCCACTTT
CASSRNNSPLHF
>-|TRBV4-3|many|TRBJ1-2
TGCGCCAGCAGCCAAGATCGATACGCACTCTATGGCTACACCTTC
CASSQDRYALYGYTF
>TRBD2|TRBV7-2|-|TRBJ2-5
TGTGCCAGCAGCTTAGCCGGGACTAGCGGTGAGACCCAGTACTTC
CASSLAGTSGETQYF
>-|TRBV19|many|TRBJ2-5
TGTGCGGTTGGTTACAGTTCACCGGAGACCCAGTACTTC
CAVGYSSPETQYF
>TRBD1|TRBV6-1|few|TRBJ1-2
TGTGCCAGCAGTTACGATACAGGGGGCGCGATCGGCTACACCTTC
CASSYDTGGAIGYTF
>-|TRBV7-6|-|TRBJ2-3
TGTGCCAGCAGTTTAGTTTTAAGCACAGATACGCAGTATTTT
CASSLVLSTDTQYF
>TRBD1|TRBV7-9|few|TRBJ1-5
TGTGCCAGCAGCTGGGACAGGGAGAGCAATCAGCCCCAGCATTTT
CASSWDRESNQPQHF
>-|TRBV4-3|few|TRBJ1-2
TGCGCCAGCAGCCAAGGGACAAGGGACTATGGCTACACCTTC
CASSQGTRDYGYTF
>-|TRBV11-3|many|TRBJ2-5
TGTGCCAGCAGCTTCCAGGGGTTGCAAGAGACCCAGTACTTC
CASSFQGLQETQYF
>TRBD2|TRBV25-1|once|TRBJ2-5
TGTGCCAGCAGTGAATATCAAGCGGGGGGAGAGACCCAGTACTTC
CASSEYQAGGETQYF
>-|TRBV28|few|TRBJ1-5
TGTGCCAGCAGTTACCCGAGGGGTACGCATTTT
CASSYPRGTHF
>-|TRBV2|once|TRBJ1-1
TGTGCCAGCTCATCCGACGGGGACTTCTTGACTGAAGCTTTCTTT
CASSSDGDFLTEAFF
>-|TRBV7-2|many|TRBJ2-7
TGTGCCAGCAGCCTAGGGACCGGGATGGGAGAGCAGTACTTC
CASSLGTGMGEQYF
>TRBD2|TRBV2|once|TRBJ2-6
TGTGCCACCAGTAGCGGGGCGAGCTCTGGGGCCAACGTCCTGACTTTC
CATSSGASSGANVLTF
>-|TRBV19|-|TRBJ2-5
TGTGCCAGTAGTTCACCCTCCGGCGGCCAAGAGACCCAGTACTTC
CASSSPSGGQETQYF
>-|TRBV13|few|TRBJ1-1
TGTGCCAGCAGCTTACTAACAGGGCCGGCTGAAGCTTTCTTT
CASSLLTGPAEAFF
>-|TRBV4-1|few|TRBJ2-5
TGCGCCAGCAGCCAAGCGCCCATAGGGGGATTTAAAGAGACCCAGTACTTC
CASSQAPIGGFKETQYF
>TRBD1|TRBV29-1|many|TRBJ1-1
TGCAGCGCCGAGGGGGCAGTGAACACTGAAGCTTTCTTT
CSAEGAVNTEAFF
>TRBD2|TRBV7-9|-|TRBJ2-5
TGTGCCAGCAGCCAACTCCTAGCGGGGAAAGAGACCCAGTACTTC
CASSQLLAGKETQYF
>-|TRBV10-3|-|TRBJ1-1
TGTGCCATCAGTGAACGGACTAGCGGGGGGACTGAAGCTTTCTTT
CAISERTSGGTEAFF
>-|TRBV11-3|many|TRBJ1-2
TGTGCCAGCAGCTTGGGGTACCACACCTTC
CASSLGYHTF
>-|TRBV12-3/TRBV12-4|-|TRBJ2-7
TGTGCCAGCAGTCTAATGACAACCTACGAGCAGTACTTC
CASSLMTTYEQYF
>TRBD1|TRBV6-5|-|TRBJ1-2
TGTGCCAGCACCTCGACAGGGAGTCTTCATGGCTACACCTTC
CASTSTGSLHGYTF
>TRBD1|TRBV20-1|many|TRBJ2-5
TGCAGTGCTAGCGGCCCCGCGGGACAGGGAAATGCGGGCCGCCAAGAGACCCAGTACTTC
CSASGPAGQGNAGRQETQYF
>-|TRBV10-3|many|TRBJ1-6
TGTGCCATCAGTGAGTCTCTGCAGGGGAATTCACCCCTCCACTTT
CAISESLQGNSPLHF
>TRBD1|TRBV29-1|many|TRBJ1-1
TGCAGCGTTGAAGTTCGAAGGGGGCCTGAAACTGAAGCTTTCTTT
CSVEVRRGPETEAFF
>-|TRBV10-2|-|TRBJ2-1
TGCGCCAGCAGGACGGTTGAGCAGTTCTTC
CASRTVEQFF
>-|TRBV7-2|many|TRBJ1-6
TGTGCCAGCAGCTCCCTTTACGGGGGATTCTCACCCCTCCACTTT
CASSSLYGGFSPLHF
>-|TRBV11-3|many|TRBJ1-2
TGTGCCAGCAGCCAAACCGACGGAAACTATGGCTACACCTTC
CASSQTDGNYGYTF
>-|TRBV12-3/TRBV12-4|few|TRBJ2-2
TGTGCCAGCAATTCCGGAGGCCCCGGGGAGCTGTTTTTT
CASNSGGPGELFF
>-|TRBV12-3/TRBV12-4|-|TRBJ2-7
TGTGCCAGCAGTCTACAGCGGTCCACTATCCTTCCCTTCGAGCAGTACTTC
CASSLQRSTILPFEQYF
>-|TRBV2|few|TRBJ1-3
TGTGCCAGCAGTGATAACACGGGACGTAAATTCTCTGGAAACACCATATATTTT
CASSDNTGRKFSGNTIYF
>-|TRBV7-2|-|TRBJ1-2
TGTGCCAGCAGTTTCCGGCAGGGACGGTGGGATGGCTACACCTTC
CASSFRQGRWDGYTF
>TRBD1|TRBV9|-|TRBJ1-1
TGCGCCAGCAGCCAAGCCTTCAAGGACAGGGGGCTCACTGAAGCTTTCTTT
CASSQAFKDRGLTEAFF
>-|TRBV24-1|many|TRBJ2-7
TGTGCCACCAGTGATTCTTACAGAGTCGATAGTTTTGGCGAGCAGTACTTC
CATSDSYRVDSFGEQYF
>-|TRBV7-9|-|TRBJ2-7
TGTGCCAGCAGGGGCAGGGTTTCGTCCTACGAGCAGTACTTC
CASRGRVSSYEQYF
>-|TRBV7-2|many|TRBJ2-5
TGTGCCAGCAGCAGGTCTAATGTTGTGGGGACCCAGTACTTC
CASSRSNVVGTQYF
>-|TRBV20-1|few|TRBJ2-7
TGCAGTGCTCCTCAGGGGGGACCCTACGAGCAGTACTTC
CSAPQGGPYEQYF